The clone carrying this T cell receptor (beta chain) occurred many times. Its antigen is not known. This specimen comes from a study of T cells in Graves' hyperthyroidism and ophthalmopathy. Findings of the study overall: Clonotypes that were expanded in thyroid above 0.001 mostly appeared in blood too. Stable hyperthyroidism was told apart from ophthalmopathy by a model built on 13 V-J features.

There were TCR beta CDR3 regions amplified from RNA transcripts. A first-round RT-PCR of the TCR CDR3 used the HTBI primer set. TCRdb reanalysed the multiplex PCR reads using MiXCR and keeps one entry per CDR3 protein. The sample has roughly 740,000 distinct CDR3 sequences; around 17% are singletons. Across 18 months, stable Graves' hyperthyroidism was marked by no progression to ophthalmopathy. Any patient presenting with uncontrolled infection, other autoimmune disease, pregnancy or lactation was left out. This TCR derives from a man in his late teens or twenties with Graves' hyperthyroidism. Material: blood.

CDR3 sequence reads: CASSAATYQETQYF. The CDR3 nucleotides are TGTGCCAGCAGCGCTGCGACGTACCAAGAGACCCAGTACTTC. The chain has TRBV7-9 and TRBJ2-5; D remains unclear. V was clipped by 5 bases and J by 0 bases, with 10 bases between them. This CDR3 has 14 amino acids. Germline V gene sequence: CDR1 SEHNR, CDR2 FQNEAQ (reference sequence).